This T cell receptor beta chain was sequenced during a study of OX40 agonist ivuxolimab in advanced cancers. General study findings and limits: Among the lowest levels of clonal expansion were found in partial responders at 0.1-3.0 mg/kg. In general, CD8+ T cells held more expanded clones than CD4+ did, on average.

Points on this clone: What it binds is not known.

Libraries were prepared by immunoSEQ multiplex PCR; TCRdb keeps only in-frame clonotypes and omits some of them. The sample lists fewer than 25,000 clones; 84% were seen once. Sampling of blood occurred at baseline, cycle 4 day 1, and cycle 7 day 1. V lost 4 bases and J lost 0, with 8 bases in between. CDR1 is SGDLS, CDR2 YYNGEE, per germline. CDR3 size: 14 residues. The chain recombines TRBV9 with TRBJ1-3; D is perhaps TRBD1 (6 bases). Sequenced material: CD4+ or CD8+ T cells sorted from blood, taken in a trial of the OX40 agonist ivuxolimab. This clonotype was obtained from an adult with an advanced solid tumor such as melanoma, head and neck, liver or kidney cancer. The CDR3 sequence is CASSQGLSGNTIYF. The CDR3 DNA reads TGTGCCAGCAGCCAGGGGCTCTCTGGAAACACCATATATTTT.